This passage covers 32 T cell receptor beta chains from one sample sequenced in a study of shared T cell receptors in the human thymus. The data were produced by immunoSEQ multiplex PCR, yet TCRdb's version contains in-frame clones alone and is incomplete. The table records some 660,000 clones, around 87% of them present only once. The same data also contributed to another study, on human thymus T cells.

The sequenced sample consisted of thymocytes. Receptors were obtained from a boy in the first two years of life with a congenital heart defect.

The V gene is TRBV19, the J gene TRBJ2-1, with TRBD1 identical over 7 bases. Germline lookup yields CDR1 LNHDA and CDR2 SQIVND (reference sequence). The junction had 0 bases not matched to a gene; V was cut back by 4 bases and J by 6 bases. This CDR3 contains 12 residues. The CDR3 nucleotides read TGTGCCAGTAGTAGGGACAGCAATGAGCAGTTCTTC. Protein product: CASSRDSNEQFF.

The chain carries TRBV30 and TRBJ1-1; D is undetermined. There are 12 residues in the CDR3. Germline lookup yields CDR1 GTSNPN and CDR2 SVGIG (reference sequence). Trimming shortened V by 3 bases and J by 1 base, and 6 bases separated the two germline ends. In DNA, the CDR3 is TGTGCCTGGAGATGGCAGAACACTGAAGCTTTCTTT. Amino acids: CAWRWQNTEAFF.

The V and J genes are TRBV5-1 and TRBJ2-7, with 10 nucleotides matching TRBD2. This CDR3 has 13 amino acids. The junction had 4 bases not matched to a gene; V was cut back by 4 bases and J by 6 bases. The germline V gene has CDR1 SGHRS and CDR2 YFSETQ. In nucleotides, the CDR3 is TGCGCCAGCAGCCCGCTAGCGGGAGTCGAGCAGTACTTC. Translation: CASSPLAGVEQYF.

This sequence joins TRBV15 and TRBJ1-1; a possible D gene is TRBD1 (5 bases). Per the germline V gene, CDR1 is LNHNV and CDR2 is YYDKDF (reference sequence). V lost 1 base to trimming and J lost 4 bases, with 25 bases between them. This CDR3 has 19 amino acids. CDR3 DNA: TGTGCCACCAGCAGAGGTCGGTTATTTGAGGACAAGTTCGGCACTGAAGCTTTCTTT. Translated: CATSRGRLFEDKFGTEAFF.

This chain links TRBV27 with TRBJ1-3; 7 bases map to TRBD1. V shed 5 bases, J shed 0 bases, and the junction held 4 bases outside the gene matches. Germline CDR1 MNHEY, CDR2 SMNVEV (reference sequence). The CDR3 consists of 15 residues. In DNA, the CDR3 is TGTGCCAGCAGTCAGACAGGGATCTCTGGAAACACCATATATTTT. Amino acids: CASSQTGISGNTIYF.

This clone has a single count. V is TRBV5-6 and J is TRBJ2-1, with D possibly being TRBD1 (6 bases). CDR3 length equals 15 residues. CDR1 SGHDT and CDR2 YYEEEE come from the germline V gene. V lost 4 bases and J lost 8, with 19 bases in between. The CDR3 sequence: CASSHEGTFGHEQFF. The CDR3 DNA sequence: TGTGCCAGCAGCCACGAAGGGACATTTGGCCATGAGCAGTTCTTC.

This chain links TRBV6-5 with TRBJ1-5, with TRBD1 matching over 9 bases. Germline V lookup: CDR1 MNHEY, CDR2 SVGAGI. This CDR3 contains 15 residues. Trimming cost V 6 bases and J 0 bases; bases outside gene matches: 3. CDR3 residues: CASSPGQGSNQPQHF. The CDR3 nucleotides read TGTGCCAGCAGCCCGGGACAGGGTAGCAATCAGCCCCAGCATTTT.

This clone was detected only a few times. This chain joins TRBV28 and TRBJ2-7, with TRBD2 matching 10 bases. CDR3 size: 17 residues. CDR1 and CDR2 (germline): MDHEN, SYDVKM. V shed 0 bases and J 5 bases; nucleotides not matched to a gene: 10. The CDR3 loop reads CASSLCCPAGGPHEQYF. Written as DNA, the CDR3 is TGTGCCAGCAGTTTATGCTGCCCAGCGGGAGGGCCCCACGAGCAGTACTTC.

The chain carries TRBV25-1 and TRBJ2-5; 9 bases are shared with TRBD1. This CDR3 contains 15 residues. J gave up 6 bases and V 6 bases, and 11 bases lay outside the gene matches. Germline CDR1 MGHDK, CDR2 SYGVNS. DNA of the CDR3: TGTGCCAGCAGGGGGACAGGGATTTCCAAGAAGACCCAGTACTTC. Amino acid sequence: CASRGTGISKKTQYF.

This clone has just one count. The rearrangement joins TRBV5-1 to TRBJ2-5, with 12 bases lining up with TRBD1. Germline CDR1 is SGHRS and CDR2 is YFSETQ. The CDR3 runs to 18 residues. J was trimmed by 3 bases and V by 4 bases; bases with no gene match: 13. The CDR3 coding sequence is TGCGCCAGCAGCACAATCGGGACAGGGGGCGTTCGAGAAGAGACCCAGTACTTC. It specifies CASSTIGTGGVREETQYF.

This sequence joins TRBV10-1 and TRBJ1-1; no clear D. The germline V gene has CDR1 WNHNN and CDR2 SYGVQD (reference sequence). Between the trimmed V and J ends, which lost 5 bases and 0 bases, there was a span of 13 bases. This CDR3 comprises 15 residues. CDR3 region: CASSPDGHLNTEAFF. For the CDR3, the DNA is TGCGCCAGCAGTCCCGATGGGCACCTGAACACTGAAGCTTTCTTT.

In this sample, this clone turned up once. The chain uses TRBV28 and TRBJ1-5; the D gene is possibly TRBD1 (6 bases). The CDR3 extends over 18 amino acids. The V gene's germline CDR1 is MDHEN and CDR2 SYDVKM. Trimming stripped 5 bases from V and 2 bases from J, with 22 bases between. This CDR3 is CASSPNLEQGMGNQPQHF. The CDR3 DNA reads TGTGCCAGCAGTCCCAACCTAGAACAGGGAATGGGCAATCAGCCCCAGCATTTT.

The J gene is TRBJ2-7, the V gene TRBV10-3, with D possibly being TRBD2 (6 bases). V was cut by 6 bases and J by 0 bases, with 9 bases left in between. Germline CDR1 is ENHRY and CDR2 is SYGVKD. The CDR3 extends over 13 amino acids. The chain's CDR3 is CAIRRDFSYEQYF. The CDR3 DNA follows: TGTGCCATCAGGAGGGACTTCTCCTACGAGCAGTACTTC.

The count of this clone is one. The genes are TRBV4-3 and TRBJ2-3; 12 bases are shared with TRBD2. The CDR3 runs to 21 residues. Per the germline V gene, CDR1 is LGHNA and CDR2 is YSLEER. The trim removed 0 bases at V and 1 base at J, leaving 14 bases unmatched. DNA of the CDR3: TGCGCCAGCAGCCAAGAGTATTCTAGCGGGGGGGCCAGGGTTGGCACAGATACGCAGTATTTT. It specifies CASSQEYSSGGARVGTDTQYF.

The CDR3 protein is CASSSSSSPSGSSYEQYF. The CDR3 DNA sequence: TGTGCCAGCAGCTCCTCCTCGAGCCCTAGCGGTAGCTCCTACGAGCAGTACTTC. This chain connects TRBV7-2 to TRBJ2-7; 7 nucleotides line up with TRBD2. With 4 bases clipped from V and 0 bases from J, the junction kept 15 bases outside the gene matches. The CDR3 is 18 residues long. Germline CDR1 reads SGHTA; CDR2 reads FQGNSA.

V usage is TRBV4-3 and J usage is TRBJ2-1; D gene ambiguous. Germline V gene data show CDR1 as LGHNA and CDR2 as YSLEER. The CDR3 has 13 amino acids. V was trimmed by 1 base and J by 6 bases, leaving 7 bases between them. The CDR3 DNA reads TGCGCCAGCAGCCAAGGTCTAGGCAATGAGCAGTTCTTC. This encodes CASSQGLGNEQFF.

This clone was observed a few times. The chain joins TRBV7-2 to TRBJ1-5, with D unresolved. This CDR3 is built from 15 residues. The V end was cut by 1 base, the J end by 6 bases, with 13 bases between. Per the germline V gene, CDR1 is SGHTA and CDR2 is FQGNSA. CDR3: CASSLGRDVGQPQHF. The CDR3 DNA follows: TGTGCCAGCAGCTTAGGGAGGGATGTCGGTCAGCCCCAGCATTTT.

This clone has only a few counts. V usage is TRBV19 and J usage is TRBJ1-5; D uncertain. Trimming pared 3 bases from V and 5 bases from J, leaving 14 bases between. Germline assignment: CDR1 LNHDA and CDR2 SQIVND (reference sequence). The CDR3 runs 15 residues. The CDR3 region is CASSIGNSRDQPQHF. Written as DNA, the CDR3 is TGTGCCAGTAGTATCGGGAACAGCCGGGATCAGCCCCAGCATTTT.

Remarks on this clone: Other nucleotide sequences in the sample specify the same CDR3. DNA for the CDR3: TGTGCCAGCAGTTTGGAGGGCCAAGAGACCCAGTACTTC. The encoded protein is CASSLEGQETQYF. This chain uses TRBV28 with TRBJ2-5; tentative D call: TRBD2 (6 bases). V was pared by 3 bases and J by 1 base, with 6 bases between. In germline, CDR1 is MDHEN, CDR2 SYDVKM. This CDR3 region has 13 residues.

The chain is built from TRBV28 and TRBJ1-5; D not resolved. Trimming removed 6 bases at V and 1 base at J, with 16 bases between. The CDR3 extends over 16 amino acids. Germline V gene data show CDR1 as MDHEN and CDR2 as SYDVKM. Here the CDR3 DNA reads TGTGCCAGCAGGAAGCGGACGGACCTCAGCAATCAGCCCCAGCATTTT. It codes for CASRKRTDLSNQPQHF.

The CDR3 region has the DNA TGTGCCAGCAGCTTGGAACGGGGCGGGAGTGGGACAGATACGCAGTATTTT. This sequence encodes CASSLERGGSGTDTQYF. The V gene is TRBV5-6, the J gene TRBJ2-3; 7 nucleotides line up with TRBD2. Trimming cost V 0 bases and J 3 bases; bases outside gene matches: 10. Germline CDR1 reads SGHDT; CDR2 reads YYEEEE. This CDR3 comprises 17 residues.

V is TRBV13 and J is TRBJ1-3; no definite D call. Trimming took 5 bases from V and 0 from J, leaving 20 bases between them. This CDR3 is 18 amino acids long. Germline V gene sequence: CDR1 PRHDT, CDR2 FYEKMQ (reference sequence). CDR3 coding DNA: TGTGCCAGCAGCCTAACCCGGCGACACATTCACTCTGGAAACACCATATATTTT. Residues: CASSLTRRHIHSGNTIYF.

The V gene is TRBV9, the J gene TRBJ2-2; possible D gene TRBD2, 6 bases. This CDR3 is 15 amino acids long. The V and J ends lost 0 bases and 6 bases respectively, with 12 bases between them. Germline V gene lookup returns CDR1 SGDLS and CDR2 YYNGEE. CDR3: CASSVGAGGSGELFF. CDR3 nucleotides: TGTGCCAGCAGCGTAGGTGCCGGGGGATCCGGGGAGCTGTTTTTT.

This rearrangement joins TRBV15 to TRBJ2-5; 7 bases are a match to TRBD2. The CDR3 runs to 14 residues. With V trimmed by 3 bases and J by 5 bases, 6 bases remained unmatched. Germline CDR1 is LNHNV and CDR2 is YYDKDF (reference sequence). CDR3: CATSRMAGEETQYF. CDR3 sequence (DNA): TGTGCCACCAGCAGGATGGCGGGAGAGGAGACCCAGTACTTC.

The genes are TRBV5-1 and TRBJ2-4, with TRBD2 as a possible D gene (5 bases). CDR1 is SGHRS and CDR2 is YFSETQ in the germline V gene. The CDR3 has 15 residues. Trimming took 3 bases from V and 3 from J, leaving 13 bases between them. In DNA, the CDR3 is TGCGCCAGCAGCTACGGGATCGAGGGCAAAAACATTCAGTACTTC. Its translation: CASSYGIEGKNIQYF. Full variable domain (remainder filled in from reference TRBV5-1 and TRBJ2-4): KAGVTQTPRYLIKTRGQQVTLSCSPISGHRSVSWYQQTPGQGLQFLFEYFSETQRNKGNFPGRFSGRQFSNSRSEMNVSTLELGDSALYLCASSYGIEGKNIQYFGAGTRLSVL.

This clone was found once. The chain recombines TRBV5-1 with TRBJ2-1, with 8 bases aligning to TRBD1. The germline gives CDR1 SGHRS, CDR2 YFSETQ. Germline trimming cut 3 bases from V and 9 bases from J; bases unmatched to any gene: 11. CDR3 length: 15 residues. The DNA for the CDR3 is TGCGCCAGCAGCTCAGACAGGGGAGGAAAGTGTGAGCAGTTCTTC. This translates into CASSSDRGGKCEQFF.

CDR3 DNA: TGTGCCAGCAGCCAAGGACATGGCGAGCAGTACTTC. Its translation is CASSQGHGEQYF. V is TRBV4-2 and J is TRBJ2-7, with no clear D. V lost 1 base and J lost 6, with 7 bases in between. Germline values: CDR1 LGHNA, CDR2 YNFKEQ. CDR3 length equals 12 residues.

The CDR3: CASSFGNGGPNEKLFF. DNA of the CDR3: TGTGCCAGCAGCTTCGGCAACGGGGGACCTAATGAAAAACTGTTTTTT. The gene calls are TRBV11-1 and TRBJ1-4, with a weak D call TRBD1 (5 bases). In germline, CDR1 is SGHAT, CDR2 FQDESV (reference sequence). The CDR3 is 16 residues long. Trimming removed 3 bases from V and 3 bases from J, with 14 bases in between.

This chain joins TRBV30 and TRBJ2-1; D is possibly TRBD2 (6 bases). The CDR3 has 17 amino acids. With 1 base removed from V and 0 bases from J, the gap between germline ends came to 16 bases. Germline-derived CDR1 and CDR2 are GTSNPN and SVGIG (reference sequence). CDR3: CAWSGSGNPGSYNEQFF. Written as DNA, the CDR3 is TGTGCCTGGAGTGGTAGCGGAAACCCCGGCTCCTACAATGAGCAGTTCTTC.

The J gene is TRBJ2-2, the V gene TRBV29-1, with 11 bases lining up with TRBD2. The V segment lost 5 bases and the J segment 3 bases; nucleotides outside the gene matches: 8. Germline lookup yields CDR1 SQVTM and CDR2 ANQGSEA. The CDR3 spans 16 residues. CDR3 sequence reads: CSVPRGSGGDTGELFF. CDR3 coding DNA: TGCAGCGTTCCGAGGGGTAGCGGGGGGGACACCGGGGAGCTGTTTTTT.

The chain joins TRBV12-5 to TRBJ2-6, with TRBD1 identical over 7 bases. V lost 2 bases, J lost 2 bases, and 15 bases stayed unmatched. CDR1 LGHNT and CDR2 FRNRAP come from the germline V gene. The CDR3 runs 20 residues. For the CDR3, the DNA is TGTGCTAGTGGTTTGCTAGACACAGGGGTCAGGGCTGCTGGGGCCAACGTCCTGACTTTC. Residues: CASGLLDTGVRAAGANVLTF. Based on the CDR3 plus reference TRBV12-5 and TRBJ2-6, the full variable domain is DARVTQTPRHKVTEMGQEVTMRCQPILGHNTVFWYRQTMMQGLELLAYFRNRAPLDDSGMPKDRFSAEMPDATLATLKIQPSEPRDSAVYFCASGLLDTGVRAAGANVLTFGAGSRLTVL.

This clone was found once. This sequence joins TRBV10-3 and TRBJ2-3; 14 bases map to TRBD2. Germline-derived CDR1 and CDR2 are ENHRY and SYGVKD. Germline trimming cut 11 bases from V and 1 base from J; bases unmatched to any gene: 17. CDR3 size: 19 residues. CDR3 residues: CASRPPPGLAGAGTDTQYF. CDR3 coding DNA: TGTGCCTCCAGACCCCCACCGGGACTAGCGGGAGCGGGCACAGATACGCAGTATTTT.